This entry lists 16 T cell receptor beta chains sequenced from one sample in a study of breast tumors, draining lymph nodes, adjacent tissues (dated by TCRdb to the mid-2010s). The library was made by multiplex PCR. The listed sequencing device is Illumina HiSeq 2000. The public reads were reprocessed in TCRdb via fastp at Q25 and MiXCR, keeping in-frame beta chains. Duplicate CDR3 protein sequences are folded into a single record with the most common DNA and genes. The sample table contains around 290,000 distinct CDR3 sequences; only one count was recorded for more than 30% of them. About 1% of the sample is in the top ten clones. Lymph node samples came from the axillary draining lymph nodes of breast cancer patients. The material sequenced was axillary lymph node tissue. All receptors come from a female donor with breast cancer. Some clones in this sample may be carry-over from other donors' samples.

The CDR3 DNA reads as TGTGCCAGTCTGGCTCAGGGCGGCAAAAACATTCAGTACTTC. Translating it yields CASLAQGGKNIQYF. The V gene is TRBV19, the J gene TRBJ2-4, with TRBD1 as a possible D gene (5 bases). Between the trimmed V and J ends, which lost 8 bases and 3 bases, there was a span of 14 bases. This CDR3 is built from 14 residues. The germline V gene has CDR1 LNHDA and CDR2 SQIVND (reference sequence).

This clonotype has at least ten counts. The chain carries TRBV2 and TRBJ2-7; D is perhaps TRBD2 (8 bases). Trimming pared 7 bases from V and 2 bases from J, leaving 18 bases between. The germline V gene has CDR1 SNHLY and CDR2 FYNNEI. This CDR3 comprises 15 residues. The CDR3 is CASTGGGLQTYEQYF. Written as DNA, the CDR3 is TGTGCCAGCACGGGAGGGGGCTTACAAACCTACGAGCAGTACTTC.

Details on this clonotype: This could be a read error, since a much larger clone is one nucleotide away. V usage is TRBV12-3 or TRBV12-4 and J usage is TRBJ2-1; 8 positions match TRBD2. This CDR3 has 13 amino acids. J was trimmed by 2 bases and V by 9 bases; bases with no gene match: 3. The CDR3 is CASIAGPYNEQFF. In nucleotides, the CDR3 is TGTGCCAGTATAGCGGGACCCTACAATGAGCAGTTCTTC.

Many counts were recorded for this clonotype. This chain links TRBV10-3 with TRBJ2-2; no clear D. The CDR3 sequence is 14 residues long. The germline V gene encodes CDR1 ENHRY and CDR2 SYGVKD. Trimming took off 6 bases at V and 0 bases at J, with 8 bases between the two ends. CDR3 in amino acids: CAISGSANTGELFF. CDR3 bases: TGTGCCATCAGCGGGTCAGCGAACACCGGGGAGCTGTTTTTT.

Worth noting for this clonotype: Germline and junction disagree at one end, which may indicate a read error. The chain carries TRBV30 and TRBJ1-1; D call uncertain. Germline CDR1 GTSNPN, CDR2 SVGIG (reference sequence). The CDR3 is 11 residues long. CDR3 sequence: CAGTLNTEAFF. The CDR3 coding sequence is TGTGCCGGTACGTTAAACACTGAAGCGTTCTTT.

The chain links TRBV20-1 to TRBJ2-3; 7 bases match TRBD1. Germline loops: CDR1 DFQATT, CDR2 SNEGSKA (reference sequence). V dropped 0 bases and J dropped 6; count of bases not matched to a gene: 9. The length of the CDR3 is 15 residues. The CDR3 sequence: CSARDGQEHADTQYF. Written as DNA, the CDR3 is TGCAGTGCTAGAGACGGACAGGAACACGCGGATACGCAGTATTTT.

This clonotype was seen many times. The chain carries TRBV12-3 or TRBV12-4 and TRBJ2-7, with 8 bases fitting TRBD2. The J segment lost 0 bases and the V segment lost 5 bases, leaving 0 bases of the junction unmatched. The CDR3 is made up of 13 amino acids. The CDR3 DNA sequence: TGTGCCAGCAGTGGGACTAGCTCCTACGAGCAGTACTTC. Its protein product is CASSGTSSYEQYF.

This clonotype was seen many times. This chain connects TRBV12-3 or TRBV12-4 to TRBJ1-5, with TRBD1 identical over 8 bases. Trimming at V came to 5 bases and at J to 3 bases, leaving 3 bases not matched to a gene. CDR3 size: 14 residues. CDR3 nucleotides: TGTGCCAGCAGTCGACAGGGGTACAATCAGCCCCAGCATTTT. Protein product: CASSRQGYNQPQHF.

A remark on this clonotype: Just one base apart from a much larger clone, this may be a read error. The gene calls are TRBV11-2 and TRBJ2-2; possible D gene TRBD2, 6 bases. The CDR3 has 14 amino acids. Germline loops: CDR1 SGHAT, CDR2 FQNNGV. The CDR3 is CASRSGGNTGEPFF. In nucleotides, the CDR3 is TGTGCCAGTAGGAGCGGCGGGAACACCGGGGAGCCGTTTTTT.

In this sample, this clonotype turned up a few times. The chain carries TRBV20-1 and TRBJ1-2; D is uncertain. Trimming cost V 1 base and J 6 bases, with 24 bases left between them. Germline-derived CDR1 and CDR2 are DFQATT and SNEGSKA (reference sequence). CDR3 size: 17 residues. DNA of the CDR3: TGCAGTGCTAGAGTCAATCGGAGGGATGCTACCCGCCATGGCTACACCTTC. It yields the protein CSARVNRRDATRHGYTF.

The gene calls are TRBV30 and TRBJ2-7; 8 bases fit TRBD1. Trimming cost V 3 bases and J 3 bases; bases outside gene matches: 4. Germline V gives CDR1 GTSNPN, CDR2 SVGIG (reference sequence). The CDR3 length is 13 residues. The CDR3 spells CAWRAGGLYEQYF. As DNA, the CDR3 is TGTGCCTGGAGGGCAGGGGGCCTCTACGAGCAGTACTTC. Variable domain in full (rest from reference TRBV30 and TRBJ2-7): SQTIHQWPATLVQPVGSPLSLECTVEGTSNPNLYWYRQAAGRGLQLLFYSVGIGQISSEVPQNLSASRPQDRQFILSSKKLLLSDSGFYLCAWRAGGLYEQYFGPGTRLTVT.

This clonotype occurred many times. The rearrangement links TRBV5-1 to TRBJ2-6, with D perhaps TRBD1 or TRBD2 (5 bases each). Germline V CDR1 and CDR2: SGHRS, YFSETQ. Trimming cost V 4 bases and J 1 base, with 21 bases left between them. This CDR3 is 19 amino acids long. The CDR3 nucleotides are TGCGCCAGCAGCGGTTCAGGGAGACAGTTCCGTTCTGGGGCCAACGTCCTGACTTTC. It encodes CASSGSGRQFRSGANVLTF.

The chain has TRBV6-5 and TRBJ1-3; the D gene is possibly TRBD1 (6 bases). V dropped 0 bases and J dropped 2 bases, with 8 bases sitting between them. CDR1 is MNHEY and CDR2 is SVGAGI in the germline V gene. This CDR3 is built from 15 residues. CDR3 sequence: CASSYSQGTGNTIYF. As DNA, the CDR3 is TGTGCCAGCAGTTACTCACAGGGAACTGGAAACACCATATATTTT.

This clonotype was counted ten times or more. The gene calls are TRBV20-1 and TRBJ2-2; TRBD2 agrees at 12 bases. The J segment lost 5 bases and the V segment lost 3 bases, leaving 13 bases of the junction unmatched. The CDR3 loop spans 18 amino acids. Per germline, CDR1 DFQATT and CDR2 SNEGSKA (reference sequence). The DNA for the CDR3 is TGCAGTGCTAGCCCCCCCTTGACTAGCGGGAGTTGGACCGGGGAGCTGTTTTTT. This gives the protein CSASPPLTSGSWTGELFF.

In its sample, this clonotype was seen many times. V usage is TRBV5-1 and J usage is TRBJ2-1; the match to TRBD2 covers 12 bases. The germline CDR1 and CDR2 sequences are SGHRS and YFSETQ. This CDR3 is built from 15 residues. With V trimmed by 5 bases and J by 6 bases, 6 bases remained unmatched. DNA of the CDR3: TGCGCCAGCAGTGTGGAACTAGCGGGAGGCAATGAGCAGTTCTTC. Amino acid sequence: CASSVELAGGNEQFF.

A note on this clonotype: As the CDR3 is not closed by the conserved phenylalanine or tryptophan, this likely results from a read error. The genes are TRBV19 and TRBJ1-5; TRBD1 is a possible D gene (5 bases). V shed 2 bases and J shed 0 bases, with 8 bases lying between them. In germline, CDR1 is LNHDA, CDR2 SQIVND (reference sequence). This CDR3 spans 15 amino acids. The CDR3, as DNA: TGTGCCAGTAGTATACGTAGGGGTAGCAATCAGCCCCAGCATCTT. Translation gives CASSIRRGSNQPQHL.